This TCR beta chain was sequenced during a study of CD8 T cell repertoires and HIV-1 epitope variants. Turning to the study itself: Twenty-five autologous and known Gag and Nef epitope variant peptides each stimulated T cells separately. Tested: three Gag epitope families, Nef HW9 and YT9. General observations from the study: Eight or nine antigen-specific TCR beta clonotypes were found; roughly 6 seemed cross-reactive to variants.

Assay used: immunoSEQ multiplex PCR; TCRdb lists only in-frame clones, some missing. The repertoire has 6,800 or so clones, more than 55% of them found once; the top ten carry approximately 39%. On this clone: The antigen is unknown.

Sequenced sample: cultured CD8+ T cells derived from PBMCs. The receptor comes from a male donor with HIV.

The CDR3: CASSLQGDYEQYF. The CDR3 nucleotides read TGTGCCAGCAGCTTACAGGGGGACTACGAGCAGTACTTC. The gene calls are TRBV5-8 and TRBJ2-7; 8 positions match TRBD1. Trimming removed 2 bases from V and 3 bases from J; junction bases left unmatched: 1. CDR1 and CDR2 from the germline V gene are SGHTS and YDEGEE. CDR3 length equals 13 residues.